This T cell receptor beta chain appears in the sequencing data of a study of blood T cell repertoires in COVID-19. For the study at large: Both acute and convalescent COVID-19 samples were obtained from the United States, Italy and Spain.

Trimming removed 2 bases from V and 2 bases from J, with 6 bases in between. CDR1 and CDR2 from the germline V gene are SEHNR and FQNEAQ (reference sequence). This CDR3 is 13 amino acids long. Original methodology: For nucleated cells, counts were estimated from reference gene primer amplification. Using immunoSEQ multiplex PCR, the repertoire was profiled, and TCRdb retains in-frame clones only, with some absent. V and J calls and clone size are given by that table; D and trimming were obtained from the DNA. The sample has about 670,000 clones; 85% to 90% are singletons. V usage is TRBV7-9 and J usage is TRBJ1-1; D remains ambiguous. The sequencing input was peripheral blood. The receptor was isolated from a woman under 30 with acute or convalescent COVID-19. CDR3 DNA sequence: TGTGCCAGCAGCTTAAAAAGCAACACTGAAGCTTTCTTT. Its protein product is CASSLKSNTEAFF.